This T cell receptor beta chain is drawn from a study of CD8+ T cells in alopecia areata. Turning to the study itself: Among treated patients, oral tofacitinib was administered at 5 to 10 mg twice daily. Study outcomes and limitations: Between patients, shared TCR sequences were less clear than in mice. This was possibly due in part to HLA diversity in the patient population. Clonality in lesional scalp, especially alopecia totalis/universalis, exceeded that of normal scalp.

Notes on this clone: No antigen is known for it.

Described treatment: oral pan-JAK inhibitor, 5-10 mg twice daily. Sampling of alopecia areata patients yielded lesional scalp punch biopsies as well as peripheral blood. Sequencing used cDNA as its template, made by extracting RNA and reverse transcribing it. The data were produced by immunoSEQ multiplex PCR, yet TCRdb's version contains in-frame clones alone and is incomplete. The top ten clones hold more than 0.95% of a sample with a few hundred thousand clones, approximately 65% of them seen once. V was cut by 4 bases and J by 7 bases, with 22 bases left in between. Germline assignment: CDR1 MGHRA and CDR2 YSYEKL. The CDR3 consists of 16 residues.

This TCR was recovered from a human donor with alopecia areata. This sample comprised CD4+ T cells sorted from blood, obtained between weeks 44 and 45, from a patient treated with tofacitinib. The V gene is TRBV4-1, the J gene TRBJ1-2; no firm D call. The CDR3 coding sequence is TGCGCCAGCAGCCGAAATTCGGACGGTGTTTGGGGTGGCTACACCTTC. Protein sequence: CASSRNSDGVWGGYTF.